The rows below give T cell receptor beta chains drawn from one sample of a study of T cells after yellow fever vaccination. MiXCR was run by TCRdb on the 5' RACE reads, yielding one entry per CDR3 protein. Here the sample spans nearly 300,000 distinct CDR3 sequences, approximately 10% being singletons. Specimen: CD4+ T cells sorted from PBMCs, collected 5 days after the yellow fever booster vaccination. These receptors came from a man younger than 35 who received the YFV17D yellow fever vaccine. Each CDR3 is given with its conserved first and last residue.

J gene: TRBJ2-6; V gene: TRBV5-4; CDR3 protein: CASSRQSSGANVLTF
J gene: TRBJ2-5; V gene: TRBV7-3; CDR3 protein: CASSYDRETQYF
J gene: TRBJ2-1; V gene: TRBV5-4; CDR3 protein: CASSPAIRDNEQFF
J gene: TRBJ2-3; V gene: TRBV4-3; CDR3 protein: CASSQSRTDTQYF
J gene: TRBJ1-1; V gene: TRBV18; CDR3 protein: CASSPDRDTEAFF
J gene: TRBJ2-2; V gene: TRBV24-1; CDR3 protein: CATSETGTLNTGELFF
J gene: TRBJ2-5; V gene: TRBV6-5; CDR3 protein: CASSYRVGGSTQYF
J gene: TRBJ2-3; V gene: TRBV7-2; CDR3 protein: CASSLNGRITDTQYF
J gene: TRBJ2-7; V gene: TRBV11-2; CDR3 protein: CASTRGGIASEQYF
J gene: TRBJ2-5; V gene: TRBV6-2/TRBV6-3; CDR3 protein: CASTPQATETQYF
J gene: TRBJ2-3; V gene: TRBV9; CDR3 protein: CASSVDQRVTDTQYF
J gene: TRBJ1-5; V gene: TRBV2; CDR3 protein: CASMGNSNQPQHF
J gene: TRBJ1-2; V gene: TRBV18; CDR3 protein: CASSRTGASEGYTF
J gene: TRBJ2-1; V gene: TRBV4-1; CDR3 protein: CASSQNPQLATYNEQFF
J gene: TRBJ2-3; V gene: TRBV24-1; CDR3 protein: CATSGSGADTDTQYF
J gene: TRBJ1-2; V gene: TRBV11-2; CDR3 protein: CASSLGMGGDGYTF
J gene: TRBJ1-1; V gene: TRBV6-2/TRBV6-3; CDR3 protein: CASTNSGATEAFF
J gene: TRBJ1-2; V gene: TRBV4-3; CDR3 protein: CASSREQGNYGYTF
J gene: TRBJ2-1; V gene: TRBV20-1; CDR3 protein: CSARRRFGEQFF
J gene: TRBJ2-3; V gene: TRBV5-1; CDR3 protein: CASSLAGQGSDTQYF
J gene: TRBJ2-3; V gene: TRBV3-1; CDR3 protein: CASSQDASGQGSDTQYF
J gene: TRBJ1-6; V gene: TRBV5-6; CDR3 protein: CASSLAVNSPLHF
J gene: TRBJ1-3; V gene: TRBV6-6; CDR3 protein: CASSRTDPSGNTIYF
J gene: TRBJ2-5; V gene: TRBV18; CDR3 protein: CASSPPGDGETQYF